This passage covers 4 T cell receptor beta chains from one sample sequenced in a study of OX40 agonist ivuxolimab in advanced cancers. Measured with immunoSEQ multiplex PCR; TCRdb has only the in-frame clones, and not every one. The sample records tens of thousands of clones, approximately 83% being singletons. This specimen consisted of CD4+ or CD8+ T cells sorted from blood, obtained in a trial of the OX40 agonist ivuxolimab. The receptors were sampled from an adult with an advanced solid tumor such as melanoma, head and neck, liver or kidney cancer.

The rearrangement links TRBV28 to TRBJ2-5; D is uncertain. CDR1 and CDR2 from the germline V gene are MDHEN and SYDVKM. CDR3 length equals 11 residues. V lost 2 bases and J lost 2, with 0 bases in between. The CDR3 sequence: CASSLQETQYF. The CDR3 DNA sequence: TGTGCCAGCAGTTTACAAGAGACCCAGTACTTC.

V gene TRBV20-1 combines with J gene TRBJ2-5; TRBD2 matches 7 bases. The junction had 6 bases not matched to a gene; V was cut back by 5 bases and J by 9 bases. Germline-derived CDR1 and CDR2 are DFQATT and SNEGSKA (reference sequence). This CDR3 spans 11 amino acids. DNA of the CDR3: TGCAGTGCTTTTGGACGGGAGGCCCAGTACTTC. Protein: CSAFGREAQYF.

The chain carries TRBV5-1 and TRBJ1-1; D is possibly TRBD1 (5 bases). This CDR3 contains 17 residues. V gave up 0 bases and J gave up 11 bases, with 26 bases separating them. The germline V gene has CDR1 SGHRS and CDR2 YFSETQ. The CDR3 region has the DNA TGCGCCAGCAGCTTGGCCGAGCTGGGACGCAGGGTTGGGAGGGCTTTCTTT. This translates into CASSLAELGRRVGRAFF.

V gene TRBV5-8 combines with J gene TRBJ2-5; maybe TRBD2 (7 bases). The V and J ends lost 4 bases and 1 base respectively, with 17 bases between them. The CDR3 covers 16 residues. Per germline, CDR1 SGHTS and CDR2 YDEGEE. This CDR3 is CASSRGASGIQETQYF. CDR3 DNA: TGTGCCAGCAGCCGGGGGGCTAGCGGTATCCAAGAGACCCAGTACTTC.